The clone carrying this TCR beta chain was detected a few times. Its antigen is currently unknown. It was with 60 Vbeta and 13 Jbeta primers that the PCR ran. Measured with immunoSEQ multiplex PCR; TCRdb has only the in-frame clones, and not every one. In the table there are about 87,000 clones, roughly 72% of which are singletons. The CDR3 length is 13 residues. Sampled while nominally healthy, donors likely had unrecorded immune exposures. The source of the sample is a study of cytomegalovirus exposure and HLA in healthy donors. Notes on the study in general: Later on, an analysis tied around 17,000 TCR beta sequences to HLA alleles at 0.05 false discovery rate. In vitro checks showed that a few CMV-associated chains really do target CMV antigens. Owing to their indistinguishability, certain V segments, notably TRBV6-2 and TRBV6-3, were excluded.

This clonotype was obtained from a young man in good health and CMV-seropositive. Input material: PBMCs. The chain links TRBV12-2 to TRBJ2-7; the table names TRBD2, a call not compared with the DNA. TRBV12-2 counts as a pseudogene. The CDR3 here is CASRFPGLYEQYF. In DNA form, the CDR3 reads TGTGCAAGTCGCTTCCCGGGTCTCTACGAGCAGTACTTC.